The present T cell receptor beta chain was sequenced within a study of T cells after posttransplantation cyclophosphamide. Broader study findings: Later blood repertoires were often dominated by clones from the donor CD8+ memory compartment. Recipient CMV seropositivity and CMV reactivation strongly tracked TRB clonality. Tissue-infiltrating T cells from skin or gut overlapped little with blood T cells.

Profiling relied on immunoSEQ multiplex PCR, and the TCRdb table lists in-frame clones only, not all of them. Listed here are under 40,000 clones without any singletons, the top ten holding 6.7%. This clone was detected many times. Its antigen is undetermined. The CDR3 is made up of 13 amino acids. CDR1 and CDR2 from the germline V gene are SGHRS and YFSETQ. V gave up 2 bases and J gave up 1 base, with 6 bases separating them. This TCR came from a woman in her forties or fifties in good health and a related stem cell transplant donor. Sequencing input: PBMCs. J is TRBJ1-1 and V is TRBV5-1; D not resolved. CDR3 nucleotides: TGCGCCAGCAGCTTCGCAGAGAACACTGAAGCTTTCTTT. Encoded protein: CASSFAENTEAFF.